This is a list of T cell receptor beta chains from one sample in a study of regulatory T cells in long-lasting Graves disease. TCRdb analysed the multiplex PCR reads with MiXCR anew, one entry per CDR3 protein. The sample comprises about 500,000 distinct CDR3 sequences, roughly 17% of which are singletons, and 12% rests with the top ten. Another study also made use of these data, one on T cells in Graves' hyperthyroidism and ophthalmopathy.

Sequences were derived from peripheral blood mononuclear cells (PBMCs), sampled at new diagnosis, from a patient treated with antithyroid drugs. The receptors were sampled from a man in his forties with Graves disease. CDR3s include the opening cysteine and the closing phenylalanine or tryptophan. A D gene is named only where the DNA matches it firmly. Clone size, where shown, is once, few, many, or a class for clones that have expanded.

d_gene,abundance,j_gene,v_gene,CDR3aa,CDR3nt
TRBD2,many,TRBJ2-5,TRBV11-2,CASSFPPRTSGSAYRETQYF,TGTGCCAGCAGCTTTCCGCCCCGGACTAGCGGGAGCGCCTACCGAGAGACCCAGTACTTC
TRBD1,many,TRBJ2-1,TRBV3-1,CASSQFRDRASNEQFF,TGTGCCAGCAGCCAATTCCGGGACAGGGCCTCCAATGAGCAGTTCTTC
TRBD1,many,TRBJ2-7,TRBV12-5,CASVRTGVEEQYF,TGTGCTAGTGTTCGGACAGGGGTGGAAGAGCAGTACTTC
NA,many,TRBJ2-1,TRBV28,CASSSHRSYNEQFF,TGTGCCAGCAGTTCCCACCGATCCTACAATGAGCAGTTCTTC
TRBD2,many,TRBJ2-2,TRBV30,CAWSSGGGYNTGELFF,TGTGCCTGGAGTTCGGGGGGAGGGTACAACACCGGGGAGCTGTTTTTT
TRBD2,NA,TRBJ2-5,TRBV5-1,CASSAGLAGAGETQYF,TGCGCCAGCAGCGCTGGACTAGCGGGAGCGGGTGAGACCCAGTACTTC
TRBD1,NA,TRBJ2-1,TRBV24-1,CATSGRTQGALNEQFF,TGTGCCACCAGTGGTCGGACCCAGGGGGCCTTGAATGAGCAGTTCTTC
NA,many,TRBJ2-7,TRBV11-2,CASSLAQGASGGQYF,TGTGCCAGCAGCTTAGCACAGGGCGCCTCGGGTGGGCAGTACTTC
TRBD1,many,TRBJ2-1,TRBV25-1,CASSVTGGLYNEQFF,TGTGCCAGCAGTGTAACAGGGGGGCTCTACAATGAGCAGTTCTTC
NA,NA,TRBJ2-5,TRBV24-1,CATSDLRFGGEETQYF,TGTGCCACCAGCGATTTGCGCTTTGGTGGAGAGGAGACCCAGTACTTC
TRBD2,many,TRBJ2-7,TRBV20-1,CSASPPPSGVREQYF,TGCAGTGCTAGCCCCCCCCCCAGCGGGGTCCGGGAGCAGTACTTC
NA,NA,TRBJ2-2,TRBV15,CATSRDPGDTGELFF,TGTGCCACCAGCAGAGATCCAGGGGACACCGGGGAGCTGTTTTTT
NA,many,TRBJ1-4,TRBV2,CASTFRAFGEKLFF,TGTGCCAGCACTTTCCGGGCCTTTGGTGAAAAACTGTTTTTT
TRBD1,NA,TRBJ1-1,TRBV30,CALVQQGRTEAFF,TGTGCCTTGGTACAACAGGGGCGAACTGAAGCTTTCTTT
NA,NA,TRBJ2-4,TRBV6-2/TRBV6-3,CASGGNALAKNIQYF,TGTGCCAGCGGGGGGAATGCCCTAGCCAAAAACATTCAGTACTTC
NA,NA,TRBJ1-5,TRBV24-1,CATSPVGNQPQHF,TGTGCCACCAGCCCGGTAGGCAATCAGCCCCAGCATTTT
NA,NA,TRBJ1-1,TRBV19,CDYGPGTQGPNTEAFF,TGTGACTACGGACCCGGGACACAAGGGCCGAACACTGAAGCTTTCTTT
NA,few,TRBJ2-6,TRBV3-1,CASSQEGGANVLTF,TGTGCCAGCAGCCAAGAAGGTGGGGCCAACGTCCTGACTTTC
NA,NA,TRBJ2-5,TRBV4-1,CASSQEGLQETQYF,TGCGCCAGCAGCCAAGAGGGGCTACAAGAGACCCAGTACTTC
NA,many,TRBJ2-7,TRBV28,CASSLLNEQYF,TGTGCCAGCAGTTTATTGAACGAGCAGTACTTC
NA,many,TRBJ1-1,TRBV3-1,CASSQALVRVGPEAFF,TGTGCCAGCAGCCAAGCCCTGGTCAGGGTAGGACCTGAAGCTTTCTTT
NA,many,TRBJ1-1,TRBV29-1,CSVERGGGTEAFF,TGCAGCGTTGAACGGGGAGGGGGAACTGAAGCTTTCTTT
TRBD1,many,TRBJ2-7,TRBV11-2,CASRALRGQGAIKQYF,TGTGCCAGCAGGGCTCTCAGAGGGCAGGGGGCTATTAAGCAGTACTTC
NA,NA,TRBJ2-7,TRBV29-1,CSVVTRGYEQYF,TGCAGCGTTGTCACCCGCGGCTACGAGCAGTACTTC
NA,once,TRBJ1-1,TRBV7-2,CASSLIVEAFF,TGTGCCAGCAGCTTAATAGTCGAAGCTTTCTTT
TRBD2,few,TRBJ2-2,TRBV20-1,CSARDRLAGVFPGELFF,TGCAGTGCTAGAGATCGACTAGCGGGAGTGTTTCCCGGGGAGCTGTTTTTT
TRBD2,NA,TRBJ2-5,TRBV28,CASSSGPSGGVSQYF,TGTGCCAGCAGTTCCGGGCCTAGCGGGGGGGTGAGTCAGTACTTC
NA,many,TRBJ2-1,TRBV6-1,CASSDIFRDKNNEQFF,TGTGCCAGCAGTGACATATTCCGGGACAAGAACAATGAGCAGTTCTTC
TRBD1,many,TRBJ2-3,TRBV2,CARGQGPDDTQYF,TGTGCCAGGGGACAGGGCCCCGACGATACGCAGTATTTT
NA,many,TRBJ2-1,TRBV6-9,CASSYESTGNEQFF,TGTGCCAGCAGTTACGAGTCCACGGGGAATGAGCAGTTCTTC
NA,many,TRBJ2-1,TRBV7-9,CASTPRSWNEQFF,TGTGCCAGCACCCCCCGGAGTTGGAATGAGCAGTTCTTC
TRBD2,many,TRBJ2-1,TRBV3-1,CASSHRLAEHNEQFF,TGTGCCAGCAGCCACCGACTAGCGGAACACAATGAGCAGTTCTTC
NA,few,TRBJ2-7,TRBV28,CASSFGGSLPYEQYF,TGTGCCAGCAGTTTTGGGGGGAGCCTCCCCTACGAGCAGTACTTC
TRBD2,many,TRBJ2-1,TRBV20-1,CSARDPSGDNNEQFF,TGCAGTGCTAGAGATCCTAGCGGGGATAACAATGAGCAGTTCTTC
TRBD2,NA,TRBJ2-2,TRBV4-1,CASSQGGRTPNTGELFF,TGCGCCAGCAGCCAAGGCGGGAGAACCCCGAACACCGGGGAGCTGTTTTTT
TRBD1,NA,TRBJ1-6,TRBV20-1,CSAVRDRRNSPLHF,TGCAGTGCTGTCCGGGACAGGAGGAATTCACCCCTCCACTTT
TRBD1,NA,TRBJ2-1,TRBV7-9,CASSRNRGPDEQFF,TGTGCCAGCAGCCGGAACAGGGGGCCAGATGAGCAGTTCTTC
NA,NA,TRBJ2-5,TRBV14,CASKANQETQYF,TGTGCCAGCAAAGCCAATCAAGAGACCCAGTACTTC
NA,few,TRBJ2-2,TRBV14,CASSPRQVGNTGELFF,TGTGCCAGCAGCCCCCGACAGGTTGGGAACACCGGGGAGCTGTTTTTT
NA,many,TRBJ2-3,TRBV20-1,CSARHGGRTDTQYF,TGCAGTGCTAGGCACGGGGGTCGCACAGATACGCAGTATTTT
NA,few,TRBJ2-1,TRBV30,CAWSLRQDNEQFF,TGTGCCTGGAGCCTCCGACAGGACAATGAGCAGTTCTTC
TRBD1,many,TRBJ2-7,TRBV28,CASRGDRVGEQYF,TGTGCCAGCCGAGGGGACAGGGTTGGAGAGCAGTACTTC
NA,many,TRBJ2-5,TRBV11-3,CASSILRETQYF,TGTGCCAGCAGCATCCTTCGGGAGACCCAGTACTTC
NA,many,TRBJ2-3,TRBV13,CASSPPTGDTDTQYF,TGTGCCAGCAGCCCTCCGACAGGTGACACAGATACGCAGTATTTT
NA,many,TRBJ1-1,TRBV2,CASTGGANTEAFF,TGTGCCAGCACTGGAGGGGCGAACACTGAAGCTTTCTTT
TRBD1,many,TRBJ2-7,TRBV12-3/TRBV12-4,CASSLRDRRHLGYEQYF,TGTGCCAGCAGTTTAAGGGACAGAAGGCATCTTGGGTACGAGCAGTACTTC
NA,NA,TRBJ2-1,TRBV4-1,CASSQAGATSNEQFF,TGCGCCAGCAGCCAGGCCGGCGCAACTAGCAATGAGCAGTTCTTC
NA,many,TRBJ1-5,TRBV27,CASSLRYSNQPQHF,TGTGCCAGCAGTTTAAGGTATAGCAATCAGCCCCAGCATTTT
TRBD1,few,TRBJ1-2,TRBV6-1,CASSRTGSVGNYGYTF,TGTGCCAGCAGCCGGACAGGGTCGGTGGGTAACTATGGCTACACCTTC
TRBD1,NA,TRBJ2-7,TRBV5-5,CASSSKTGAGRLPYEQYF,TGTGCCAGCAGCTCAAAGACAGGGGCCGGGAGACTACCTTACGAGCAGTACTTC
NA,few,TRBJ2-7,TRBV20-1,CSATNTRASRVREQYF,TGCAGTGCAACGAATACTCGGGCTAGCCGAGTGAGGGAGCAGTACTTC
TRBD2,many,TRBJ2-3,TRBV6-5,CASSYRSAGATTDTQYF,TGTGCCAGCAGTTACCGGTCAGCGGGAGCCACCACAGATACGCAGTATTTT
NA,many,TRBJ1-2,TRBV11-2,CASSPPQGRHGYTF,TGTGCCAGCAGCCCGCCACAGGGTAGGCATGGCTACACCTTC
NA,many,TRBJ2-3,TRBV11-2,CASSLDRLQGWSDTQYF,TGTGCCAGCAGCTTAGATAGACTACAGGGATGGTCAGATACGCAGTATTTT
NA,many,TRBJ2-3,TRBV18,CASSPPRGGSADTQYF,TGTGCCAGCTCACCACCGAGAGGAGGGTCAGCAGATACGCAGTATTTT
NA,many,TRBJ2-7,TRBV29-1,CSAYLGDSYEQYF,TGCAGCGCCTACTTGGGAGACTCCTACGAGCAGTACTTC
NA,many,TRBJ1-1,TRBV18,CASSPQAGSDTEAFF,TGTGCCAGCTCACCACAGGCGGGTTCTGACACTGAAGCTTTCTTT
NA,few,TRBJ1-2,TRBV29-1,CSFSRSVNYGYTF,TGCAGCTTCTCCCGGAGCGTTAACTATGGCTACACCTTC